This T cell receptor beta chain was sequenced during a study of graft-versus-host responses after intestinal transplantation. Across the study: Recipients were all induced with anti-thymocyte globulin, then given tacrolimus and steroids for around three years.

TCRdb's table, derived via immunoSEQ multiplex PCR, lists solely in-frame clones and lacks some. This repertoire shows 10,000 to 15,000 clones, 84% found once; its top ten account for about 8.6%. Findings and limits, study-wide: Early after transplant, HvG clones declined as circulating GvH clones peaked.

V was trimmed by 5 bases and J by 10 bases, leaving 14 bases between them. The CDR3 is 12 residues long. Germline V CDR1 and CDR2: SGHTA, FQGTGA. This clone has just one count. Antigen unknown. The TCR sequence derives from a human patient who received an intestinal transplant, so some T cells may come from the graft donor. The sequenced sample was PBMCs, obtained roughly 290 days after intestinal transplant. V gene TRBV7-3 combines with J gene TRBJ1-1; weak D call: TRBD1 (5 bases). The CDR3 here is CASSPGGVRAFF. As DNA, the CDR3 is TGTGCCAGCAGCCCCGGAGGGGTGAGAGCTTTCTTT.